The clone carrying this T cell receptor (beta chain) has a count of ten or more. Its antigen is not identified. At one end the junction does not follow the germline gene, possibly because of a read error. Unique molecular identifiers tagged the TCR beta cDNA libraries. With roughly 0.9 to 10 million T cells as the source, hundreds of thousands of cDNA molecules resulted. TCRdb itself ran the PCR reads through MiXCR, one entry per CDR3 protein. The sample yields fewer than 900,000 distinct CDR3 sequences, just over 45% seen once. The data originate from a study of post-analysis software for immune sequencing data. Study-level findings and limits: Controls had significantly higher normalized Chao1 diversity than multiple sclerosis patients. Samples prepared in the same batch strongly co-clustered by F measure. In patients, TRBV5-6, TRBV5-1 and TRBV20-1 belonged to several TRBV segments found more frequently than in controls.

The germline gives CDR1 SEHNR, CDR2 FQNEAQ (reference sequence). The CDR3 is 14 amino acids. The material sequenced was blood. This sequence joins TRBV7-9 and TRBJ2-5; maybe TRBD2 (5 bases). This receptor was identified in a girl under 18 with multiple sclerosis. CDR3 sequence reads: CASSLGGRQETQYF. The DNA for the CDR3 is TGTGCTAGCAGCTTAGGCGGGCGGCAAGAGACCCAGTACTTC.